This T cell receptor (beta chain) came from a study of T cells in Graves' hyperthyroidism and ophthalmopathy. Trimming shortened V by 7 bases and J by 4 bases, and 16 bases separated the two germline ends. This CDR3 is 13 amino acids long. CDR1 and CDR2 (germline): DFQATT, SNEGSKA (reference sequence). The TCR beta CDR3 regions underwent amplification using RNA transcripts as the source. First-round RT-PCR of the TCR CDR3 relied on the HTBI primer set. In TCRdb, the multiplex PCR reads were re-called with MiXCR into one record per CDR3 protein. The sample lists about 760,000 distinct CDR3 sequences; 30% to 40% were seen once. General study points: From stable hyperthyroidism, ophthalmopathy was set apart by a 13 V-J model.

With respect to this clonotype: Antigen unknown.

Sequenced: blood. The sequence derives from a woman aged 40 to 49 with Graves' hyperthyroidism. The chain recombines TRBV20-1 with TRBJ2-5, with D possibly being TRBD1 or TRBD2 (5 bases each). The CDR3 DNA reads TGCAGTGTGCCAGGGAGAATTGGAGAGACCCAGTACTTC. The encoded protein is CSVPGRIGETQYF.